This T cell receptor beta chain is drawn from a study of tumor and adjacent non-tumor tissue in lung cancer. Study as a whole: Patients were aged about 31 to 76, ten or so men and 5 women, stage I to III. Study-level points and caveats: Compared with tumor, normal lung showed significantly lower TCR diversity.

A modified ARM-PCR protocol with three rounds of nested PCR amplified TCRbeta. A single record per CDR3 protein comes from TCRdb applying MiXCR to the multiplex PCR reads. The sample contains under 150,000 distinct CDR3 sequences, 66% of which appear only once. RNA was extracted from bulk tissue without any cell sorting. Newly diagnosed lung cancer patients had thoracic surgery in China, August–late 2014, without prior chemotherapy. To note about this clonotype: Its antigen is as yet unknown. One junction end does not reproduce the germline sequence, and a read error may be involved.

The CDR3 contains 17 residues. Germline CDR1 MNHNS, CDR2 SASEGT. The chain joins TRBV6-1 to TRBJ1-3, with D possibly TRBD1 on 5 matching bases. Sequencing input: lung tumor tissue. This receptor was identified in a man in his 60s with small cell lung cancer. The CDR3 DNA follows: TGTGTCAGCAGTGGACACAGCGCCTCTAACTCTGGAAACACCATATATTTT. Residues: CVSSGHSASNSGNTIYF.